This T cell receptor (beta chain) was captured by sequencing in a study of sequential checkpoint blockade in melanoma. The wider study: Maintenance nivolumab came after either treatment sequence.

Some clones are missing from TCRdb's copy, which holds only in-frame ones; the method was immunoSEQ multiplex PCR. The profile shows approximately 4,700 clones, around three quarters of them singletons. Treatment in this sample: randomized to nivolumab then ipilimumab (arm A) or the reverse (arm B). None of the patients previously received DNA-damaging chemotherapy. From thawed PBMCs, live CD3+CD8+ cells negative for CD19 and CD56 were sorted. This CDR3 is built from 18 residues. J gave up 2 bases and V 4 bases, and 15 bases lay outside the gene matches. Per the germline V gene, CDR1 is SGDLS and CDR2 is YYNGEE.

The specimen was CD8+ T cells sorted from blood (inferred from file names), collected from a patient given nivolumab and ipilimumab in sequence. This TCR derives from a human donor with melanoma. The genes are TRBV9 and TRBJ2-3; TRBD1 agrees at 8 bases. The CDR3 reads CASSRIPAGGISTDTQYF. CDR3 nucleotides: TGTGCCAGCAGCCGCATCCCGGCAGGGGGCATATCCACAGATACGCAGTATTTT.